The TCR beta chain under discussion was sequenced for a study of T cells after yellow fever vaccination. The CDR3 has 13 residues. Germline V gives CDR1 SGHAT, CDR2 FQNNGV. In this sample, this clonotype turned up a few times. TCRdb re-derived calls from the 5' RACE reads in MiXCR, one entry per CDR3 protein. Of 500,000 to 650,000 distinct CDR3 sequences listed, less than 20% are singletons. This receptor was taken from a man in his late teens or twenties who received the YFV17D yellow fever vaccine. The chain uses TRBV11-2 and TRBJ2-2, with D unresolved. Sequencing used PBMCs, obtained less than 6 days after the first yellow fever vaccination. CDR3 nucleotides: TGTGCTGCCGGGCAGACCAACACCGGGGAGCTGTTTTTT. This codes for CAAGQTNTGELFF.